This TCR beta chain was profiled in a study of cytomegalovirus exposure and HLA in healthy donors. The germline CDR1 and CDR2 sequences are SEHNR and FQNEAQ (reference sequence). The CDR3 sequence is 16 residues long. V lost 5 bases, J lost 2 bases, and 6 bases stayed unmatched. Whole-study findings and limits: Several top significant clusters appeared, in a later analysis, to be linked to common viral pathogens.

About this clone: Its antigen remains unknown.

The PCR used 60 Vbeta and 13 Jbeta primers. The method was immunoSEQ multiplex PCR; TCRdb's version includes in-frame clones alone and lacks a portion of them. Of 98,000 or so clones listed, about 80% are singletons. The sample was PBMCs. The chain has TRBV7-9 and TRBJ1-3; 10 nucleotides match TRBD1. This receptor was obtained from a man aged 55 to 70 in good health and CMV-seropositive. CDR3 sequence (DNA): TGTGCCAGCAGCCAACCCGGGACAGGGGCTGGAAACACCATATATTTT. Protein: CASSQPGTGAGNTIYF. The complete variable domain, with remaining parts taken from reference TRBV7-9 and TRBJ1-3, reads DTGVSQNPRHKITKRGQNVTFRCDPISEHNRLYWYRQTLGQGPEFLTYFQNEAQLEKSRLLSDRFSAERPKGSFSTLEIQRTEQGDSAMYLCASSQPGTGAGNTIYFGEGSWLTVV.